Listed below are T cell receptor beta chains from one sample, sequenced in a study of blood T cell repertoires in COVID-19. Using immunoSEQ multiplex PCR, the repertoire was profiled, and TCRdb retains in-frame clones only, with some absent. Found here are 150,000 or so clones, roughly 83% of them singletons; the top ten hold roughly 5%. The material sequenced was PBMCs or T cells enriched from blood (not recorded which). These receptors were taken from a man in his 70s who had been exposed to COVID-19. Each CDR3 is given with its conserved first and last residue. Only part of the rows carry a size: once, few, many, or a class if the clone is expanded.

clone_size j_call v_call cdr3_aa
NA TRBJ1-3 TRBV9 CASSVSNRAGNTIYF
once TRBJ1-3 TRBV7-3 CASSTTKSSGNTIYF
NA TRBJ1-1 TRBV9 CASSPSTDIYTEAFF
NA TRBJ2-7 TRBV15 CATSRELQGYEQYF
NA TRBJ2-1 TRBV4-3 CASSQGTSGGVYNEQFF
NA TRBJ2-7 TRBV6-5 CASKLQGSPNYEQYF
NA TRBJ1-6 TRBV7-8 CASSSTGDSPLHF
NA TRBJ1-1 TRBV19 CASSSTLLAEAFF
NA TRBJ2-3 TRBV10-2 CASSVAGGDDTQYF
NA TRBJ2-1 TRBV14 CASSARWGGYNEQFF
NA TRBJ2-6 TRBV28 CASTQFDDFDFRGANVLTF
NA TRBJ1-5 TRBV24-1 CATKGGWNQPQHF
NA TRBJ2-5 TRBV6-5 CASGPRLPGETQYF
NA TRBJ1-3 TRBV28 CASSPAALSPALGGNTIYF
NA TRBJ2-7 TRBV29-1 CSVVSSYEQYF
NA TRBJ2-4 TRBV5-4 CASSLEGRAKNIQYF
NA TRBJ1-1 TRBV7-2 CASSLGVSPTEAFF
NA TRBJ1-3 TRBV19 CASRQGRGTIYF
NA TRBJ2-3 TRBV4-2 CASSPTPFTSRSFQDTQYF
NA TRBJ1-1 TRBV4-3 CASSAELNQNTEAFF
NA TRBJ2-2 TRBV11-1 CATQGATGELFF
NA TRBJ2-1 TRBV4-3 CASSQDRTSGDEQFF
NA TRBJ1-5 TRBV6-2/TRBV6-3 CASSYSGTANNQPQHF
NA TRBJ1-5 TRBV18 CASSLTQGLRGNQPQHF
NA TRBJ1-1 TRBV4-1 CASSQLWGPGRRNTEAFF
NA TRBJ1-5 TRBV2 CASTAGPNQPQHF
NA TRBJ1-2 TRBV10-1 CASSVGGQNYGYTF
NA TRBJ2-7 TRBV28 CASTTDRGYEQYF
NA TRBJ2-4 TRBV5-6 CASSWRAPGAKNIQYF
NA TRBJ1-1 TRBV13 CASSPLIYQGIIEAFF
NA TRBJ1-3 TRBV7-2 CASSAGLTRGNTIYF
NA TRBJ2-5 TRBV11-2 CASSSLGRETQYF
NA TRBJ1-2 TRBV7-9 CASSLGGPGGYTF
NA TRBJ2-7 TRBV7-9 CASSLSRAPQEQYF
NA TRBJ2-2 TRBV7-9 CASSLRPSSTWSGGELFF
NA TRBJ2-1 TRBV9 CASAGTIYNEQFF
once TRBJ2-7 TRBV2 CASSRQGRNEQYF
few TRBJ1-2 TRBV15 CATSIEGQGNYGYTF
NA TRBJ2-1 TRBV15 CATSRGTGGYNEQFF
NA TRBJ2-5 TRBV6-5 CASSYSGQGWGTQYF
NA TRBJ2-5 TRBV29-1 CSVARGISRTSGGSLWETQYF
NA TRBJ2-7 TRBV15 CATSRGSGRLGEQYF
once TRBJ2-6 TRBV27 CASSYRGRGANVLTF
NA TRBJ2-1 TRBV5-8 CASSLLTGVGEQFF
NA TRBJ1-5 TRBV5-6 CASSFEGGSNQPQHF
NA TRBJ1-1 TRBV19 CASTPQSMNTEAFF
NA TRBJ1-2 TRBV5-4 CASSQDSDYGYTF
once TRBJ2-3 TRBV20-1 CSASARTGGKTSTDTQYF
NA TRBJ1-6 TRBV28 CASSQQGAYNSPLHF
once TRBJ2-1 TRBV3-1/TRBV3-2 CASSPGSGRDEQFF
NA TRBJ2-5 TRBV29-1 CSVTLAGVVETQYF
NA TRBJ2-7 TRBV23-1 CARGQGLLFEQYF
NA TRBJ2-3 TRBV7-9 CASNRFRTDTQYF
once TRBJ1-2 TRBV30 CAWSVQGGRGYTF
NA TRBJ2-1 TRBV7-2 CASSWLKGTAYNEQFF
NA TRBJ1-3 TRBV4-3 CASSPGQSSGNTIYF
few TRBJ1-3 TRBV4-3 CASSQGSASGNTIYF
NA TRBJ2-5 TRBV3-1/TRBV3-2 CASSQEAGGRETQYF
NA TRBJ1-5 TRBV19 CASSRNGGPDQPQHF
NA TRBJ2-7 TRBV6-5 CASSRRDRGSYEQYF